Sequencing of this T cell receptor beta chain was carried out in a study of metastatic and nonmetastatic thyroid tumors. Study as a whole: Repertoires were compared across blood and tumor or nodule tissue from malignant and benign thyroid patients. Study results and caveats: TCR beta diversity was reportedly significantly higher in malignant thyroid tumors than benign nodules, in blood and tumor.

Germline values: CDR1 LNHDA, CDR2 SQIVND (reference sequence). The CDR3 extends over 13 amino acids. Between the trimmed V and J ends, which lost 7 bases and 2 bases, there was a span of 6 bases. With MiXCR, TCRdb reprocessed the PCR reads. This sample has tens of thousands of clones; less than 60% occur once, and the top ten carry around 22%. Every patient was untreated before thyroid surgery. As regards this clone: What it binds is unknown.

The sequenced material came from tumor tissue. The V call is TRBV19, the J call TRBJ1-6; D uncertain. The sequence came from a male donor with papillary thyroid cancer or a benign thyroid nodule (not recorded which). Some clones in this sample may be carry-over from other donors' samples. CDR3 nucleotides: TGTGCCAGTACAGGCACCTATAATTCACCCCTCCACTTT. Its translation: CASTGTYNSPLHF.